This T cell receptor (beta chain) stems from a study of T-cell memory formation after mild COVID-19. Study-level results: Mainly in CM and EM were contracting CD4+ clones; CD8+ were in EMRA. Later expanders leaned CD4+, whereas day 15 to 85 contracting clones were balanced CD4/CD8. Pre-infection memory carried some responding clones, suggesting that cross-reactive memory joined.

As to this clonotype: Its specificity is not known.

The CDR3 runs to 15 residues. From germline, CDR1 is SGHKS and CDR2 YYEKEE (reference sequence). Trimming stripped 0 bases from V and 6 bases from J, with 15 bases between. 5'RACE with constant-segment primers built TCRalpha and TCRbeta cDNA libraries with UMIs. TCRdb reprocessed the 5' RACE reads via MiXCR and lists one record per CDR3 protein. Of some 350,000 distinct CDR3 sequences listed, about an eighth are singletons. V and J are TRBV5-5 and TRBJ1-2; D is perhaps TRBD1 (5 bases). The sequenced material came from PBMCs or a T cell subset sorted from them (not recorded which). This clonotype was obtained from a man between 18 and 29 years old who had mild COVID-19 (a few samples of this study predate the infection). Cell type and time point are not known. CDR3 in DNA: TGTGCCAGCAGCTTGGCGGGCAGGGTTGGCGATGGCTACACCTTC. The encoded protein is CASSLAGRVGDGYTF.